This T cell receptor beta chain appears in the sequencing data of a study of CD8 T cells in Susac syndrome (dated by TCRdb to about 2019). For the study in its entirety: Whether CD8+ T cell activation and differentiation in Susac syndrome was antigen driven was tested using repertoire sequencing. The clonality of the CD8+ T cell repertoire was compared across about a dozen healthy donors, roughly 14 Susac syndrome patients and 15 multiple sclerosis patients. Overall study results and their limits: The study acknowledged that relatively few individuals were included in the TCR sequencing and HLA analysis.

RNA was extracted using the RNeasy kit, and roughly 0.45 to 1 ug of the RNA was reverse transcribed with random hexamers. The immunoSEQ multiplex PCR assay, which covers 54 Vbeta and 13 Jbeta segments, was used to amplify TCR beta CDR3 regions. PCR amplification bias was corrected using a synthetic template baseline for primer optimization and computational correction. From the authors' description of their analysis: Only productive sequences were kept, with reads annotated to V, D and J genes according to IMGT and analyzed in immunoSEQ Analyzer. Clonality was computed as one minus Shannon entropy normalized by log2 of the number of productive unique sequences. For each patient and control, public and private clones were evaluated within the 100 most prevalent clones. Susac-specific clones were defined as absent from healthy and MS cohorts, approximately 1,000 published viral clones and other ImmuneACCESS disease sequences. Using fastp at Q25 and MiXCR, TCRdb reprocessed the public reads and kept productive beta chains. CDR3 protein duplicates are merged, each entry listing the most common genes and DNA. The V and J calls and clone size come from TCRdb's table, not from the authors' own analysis. Within this sample are some 260,000 distinct CDR3 sequences, with around 83% of them counted one time only. The ten largest clones add up to 0.11% of the sample.

Peripheral blood CD8+ and CD4+ T cells from healthy donors, Susac syndrome patients and multiple sclerosis patients were profiled by high-throughput TCR beta sequencing. The multiple sclerosis controls were treatment-naive patients whose relapsing-remitting disease, either stable or active, fulfilled the revised McDonald criteria. CD8+ TEMRA cells were enriched by FACS, while bulk CD8+ and CD4+ T cells were purified by magnetic negative isolation. Blood was drawn into EDTA tubes, processed within 24 hours, and PBMCs were isolated by density gradient centrifugation. PBMCs intended for TCR sequencing were frozen in liquid nitrogen and were later thawed in a 37 degrees C water bath. Purity of sorted or isolated CD4+, CD8+ and CD8+ TEMRA cells was at least 90%. Comments on this clonotype: Its target antigen remains unknown. One base away there is no much larger clone; base qualities are not given.

Trimming removed 2 bases from V and 4 bases from J, leaving 12 bases between the germline ends. Measured from the cysteine to the phenylalanine, the CDR3 is 15 residues long. Of all the DNA, just the CDR3 is kept, 45 bases in frame from base 1. The germline V gene specifies MDHEN as CDR1 and SYDVKM as CDR2. Sequencing was done on a sample of CD8+ T cells from PBMCs. This sequence uses TRBV28 and TRBJ1-5, with the D gene not confidently named. The origin of this receptor is a human donor with multiple sclerosis. The sequenced DNA is TGTGCCAGCAGTTTAGCCCATAACAGAAATCAGCCCCAGCATTTT. It translates as CASSLAHNRNQPQHF.